These T cell receptor beta chains were read from a single sample in a study of long-term antiretroviral therapy in people with HIV. Assay: immunoSEQ multiplex PCR; the TCRdb copy retains only in-frame clones and omits some. Of around 40,000 clones listed, approximately 86% are singletons. Sequencing used unsorted PBMCs, obtained just before starting antiretroviral therapy. These receptors were taken from a young woman with HIV. Both conserved end residues are part of each CDR3. The D gene is left open where the match is weak. Not every row has a clone size; where given, it reads once, few, many or a size class.

d_gene | j_gene | abundance | v_gene | CDR3nt | CDR3aa
. | TRBJ2-7 | . | TRBV7-2 | TGTGCCAGCAGCTTAGCAGAAGGACCGGGCCCCACTGGCGAGCAGTACTTC | CASSLAEGPGPTGEQYF
. | TRBJ1-1 | . | TRBV4-1 | TGCGCCAGCAGCCAAGGGCTTCTCGTACTTGTTGGGGGAGGGAACACTGAAGCTTTCTTT | CASSQGLLVLVGGGNTEAFF
. | TRBJ2-7 | . | TRBV5-1 | TGCGCCAGCAGTACAGAGTTTCGGACGGACGAGCAGTACTTC | CASSTEFRTDEQYF
. | TRBJ2-1 | . | TRBV2 | TGTGCCAGCATGGTTCGGGGTTCGCAGTTCTTC | CASMVRGSQFF
TRBD1 | TRBJ1-1 | . | TRBV29-1 | TGCAGCGTTGTTACAGGGGAGACTGAAGCTTTCTTT | CSVVTGETEAFF
TRBD1 | TRBJ2-2 | . | TRBV19 | TGTGCCAGTAGCCGGGACAGAATCACCGGGGAGCTGTTTTTT | CASSRDRITGELFF
. | TRBJ2-7 | . | TRBV2 | TGTGCCAGCAGAGAGACAGGACCCTCCTACGAGCAGTACTTC | CASRETGPSYEQYF
. | TRBJ2-3 | . | TRBV19 | TGTGCCAGTAGTATAGAGGACACCACAGATACGCAGTATTTT | CASSIEDTTDTQYF
. | TRBJ2-7 | once | TRBV27 | TGTGCCAGCAGTCCGACCCCGGAGGTATCCCTAAGGGTAGGACCCTACGAGCAGTACTTC | CASSPTPEVSLRVGPYEQYF
. | TRBJ1-2 | . | TRBV5-1 | TGCGCCAGCAGCTTGGCCCCCGCCAGGGTCCATGGCTACACCTTC | CASSLAPARVHGYTF
. | TRBJ1-2 | . | TRBV7-9 | TGTGCCAGCAGCTTATCCGAGCGTCCTAACTATGGCTACACCTTC | CASSLSERPNYGYTF
. | TRBJ1-2 | . | TRBV21-1 | TGTGCCAGCAGCAAAGGTCTAGATTGTTGCTATGGCTACACCTTC | CASSKGLDCCYGYTF
. | TRBJ2-7 | . | TRBV28 | TGTGCCAGCAGTTTATCGGACTACGAGCAGTACTTC | CASSLSDYEQYF
. | TRBJ2-5 | once | TRBV9 | TGTGCCAGCAGCGTATTAACAGGAGAGACCCAGTACTTC | CASSVLTGETQYF
TRBD1 | TRBJ2-7 | . | TRBV6-5 | TGTGCCAGCACGGGACAGGGGGCGAGATCCTACGAGCAGTACTTC | CASTGQGARSYEQYF
TRBD1 | TRBJ1-1 | . | TRBV28 | TGTGCCAGCAGTGACAGGGGTCACACTGAAGCTTTCTTT | CASSDRGHTEAFF
. | TRBJ2-7 | few | TRBV28 | TGTGCCAGCAGCCTACTCAACTACGAGCAGTACTTC | CASSLLNYEQYF
. | TRBJ2-3 | . | TRBV9 | TGTGCCAGCAGCGTAGCAGTCAGCGGGACATCAGATACGCAGTATTTT | CASSVAVSGTSDTQYF